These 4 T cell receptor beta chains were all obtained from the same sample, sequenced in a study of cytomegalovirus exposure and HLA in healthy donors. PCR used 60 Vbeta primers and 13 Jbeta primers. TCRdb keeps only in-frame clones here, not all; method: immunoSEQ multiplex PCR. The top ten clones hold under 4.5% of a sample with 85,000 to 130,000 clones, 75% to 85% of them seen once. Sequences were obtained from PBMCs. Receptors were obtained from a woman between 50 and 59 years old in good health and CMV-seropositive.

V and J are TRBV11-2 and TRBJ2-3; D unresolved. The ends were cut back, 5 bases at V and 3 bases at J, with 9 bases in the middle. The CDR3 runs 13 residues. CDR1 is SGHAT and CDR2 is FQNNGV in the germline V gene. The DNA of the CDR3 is TGTGCCAGCAGCAAATACCGGACAGATACGCAGTATTTT. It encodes CASSKYRTDTQYF.

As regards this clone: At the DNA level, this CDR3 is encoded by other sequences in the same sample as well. CDR3 loop: CASSLDTSSGNTIYF. The CDR3 region has the DNA TGCGCCAGCAGCTTGGATACCAGCTCTGGAAACACCATATATTTT. The chain couples TRBV5-1 to TRBJ1-3; no firm D call. Trimming removed 0 bases at V and 0 bases at J, with 7 bases between. CDR3 length equals 15 residues. Germline assignment: CDR1 SGHRS and CDR2 YFSETQ.

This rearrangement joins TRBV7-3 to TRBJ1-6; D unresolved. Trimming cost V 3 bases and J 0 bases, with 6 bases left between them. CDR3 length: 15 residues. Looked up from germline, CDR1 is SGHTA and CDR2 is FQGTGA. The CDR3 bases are TGTGCCAGCAGCTTGAGGAGCTCCTATAATTCACCCCTCCACTTT. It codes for CASSLRSSYNSPLHF. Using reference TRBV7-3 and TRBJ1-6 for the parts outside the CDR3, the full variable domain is GAGVSQTPSNKVTEKGKYVELRCDPISGHTALYWYRQSLGQGPEFLIYFQGTGAADDSGLPNDRFFAVRPEGSVSTLKIQRTERGDSAVYLCASSLRSSYNSPLHFGNGTRLTVT.

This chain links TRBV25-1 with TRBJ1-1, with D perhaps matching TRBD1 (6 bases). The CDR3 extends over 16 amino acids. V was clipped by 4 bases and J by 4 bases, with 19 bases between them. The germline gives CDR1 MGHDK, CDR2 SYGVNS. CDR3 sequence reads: CASSGMDRGGSTEAFF. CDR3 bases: TGTGCCAGCAGTGGAATGGATAGGGGGGGAAGCACTGAAGCTTTCTTT.